What follows are 26 T cell receptor beta chains derived from one specimen sequenced in a study of regulatory T cells in long-lasting Graves disease (dated by TCRdb to about 2021). The library was produced with multiplex PCR. The instrument was an Illumina HiSeq 4000. TCR beta libraries were built with iRepertoire HTBI primers and Arm-PCR amplification of CDR3 regions. TCRdb reanalyzed the raw reads on its own, using fastp at Q25 for trimming and MiXCR for clone calling, and kept in-frame beta chains. Duplicate CDR3 protein sequences are folded into a single record with the most common DNA and genes. The sample table shows approximately 400,000 distinct CDR3 sequences, and roughly 24% are seen once. The ten largest clones capture 28% of the sample. The time point label on this specimen signifies: persistent/refractory GD, antithyroid drugs over 5 years with positive TRAb. RNA was extracted from PBMCs in TRIzol for both TCR sequencing and RNA sequencing.

Material: peripheral blood mononuclear cells (PBMCs), obtained when the disease was refractory, from a patient treated with antithyroid drugs. The receptors were sampled from a woman in her thirties or forties with Graves disease. Donor details come from another sample of the same person, matched by shared clones.

The J gene is TRBJ1-3, the V gene TRBV7-9; possible D gene TRBD1, 5 bases. Per germline, CDR1 SEHNR and CDR2 FQNEAQ (reference sequence). The CDR3 sequence is 15 residues long. Trimming stripped 7 bases from V and 2 bases from J, with 15 bases between. The CDR3 reads CASTLSGAAGNTIYF. The CDR3 DNA is TGTGCCAGCACCCTGAGCGGGGCAGCTGGAAACACCATATATTTT.

The V call is TRBV6-2 or TRBV6-3, the J call TRBJ2-2; no clear D. In germline, CDR1 is MNHEY, CDR2 SVGEGT. The V end lost 8 bases, the J end lost 3 bases, and 7 bases lay between the germline ends. This CDR3 has 12 amino acids. The CDR3 sequence: CASARYTGELFF. The CDR3 coding sequence is TGTGCCAGCGCTAGGTACACCGGGGAGCTGTTTTTT.

Remarks on this clonotype: A much larger clone lies a single base off, so this may be a read error. V usage is TRBV2 and J usage is TRBJ1-5; D perhaps matches TRBD1 (5 bases). This CDR3 spans 13 amino acids. Germline CDR1 and CDR2: SNHLY and FYNNEI. The CDR3 DNA reads TGTGTCAGCCTGGGGGGGGGGGATCAGCCCCAGCATTTT. It translates to CVSLGGGDQPQHF. The full variable domain, completed using reference TRBV2 and TRBJ1-5, is EPEVTQTPSHQVTQMGQEVILRCVPISNHLYFYWYRQILGQKVEFLVSFYNNEISEKSEIFDDQFSVERPDGSNFTLKIRSTKLEDSAMYFCVSLGGGDQPQHFGDGTRLSIL.

Note on this clonotype: A much larger clone differs by one base, so this may be a read error. The DNA for the CDR3 is TGTGCCGGGTCCCGGGGGGACACTGAAGCTTTCTTT. Translation: CAGSRGDTEAFF. V is TRBV28 and J is TRBJ1-1; maybe TRBD1 (5 bases). Trimming cost V 11 bases and J 3 bases, with 13 bases left between them. CDR3 size: 12 residues. Germline V CDR1 and CDR2: MDHEN, SYDVKM.

This clonotype has more than one count but fewer than ten. The chain combines TRBV2 with TRBJ2-7; D not resolved. V was clipped by 7 bases and J by 3 bases, with 7 bases between them. Germline lookup yields CDR1 SNHLY and CDR2 FYNNEI. The length of the CDR3 is 11 residues. CDR3 region: CASNLDYEQYF. The CDR3 region has the DNA TGTGCCAGCAATCTAGACTACGAGCAGTACTTC.

V is TRBV28 and J is TRBJ2-6, with D maybe TRBD1 (6 bases). The germline V gene encodes CDR1 MDHEN and CDR2 SYDVKM. The CDR3 spans 21 residues. The V gene lost 2 bases and the J gene lost 2 bases, with 25 bases spanning the gap. CDR3 loop: CASSLDYAATGGGTGANVLTF. In nucleotides, the CDR3 is TGTGCCAGCAGTTTAGATTATGCAGCGACAGGTGGGGGAACTGGGGCCAACGTCCTGACTTTC.

This clonotype was seen at least ten times. The J gene is TRBJ1-1, the V gene TRBV20-1, with no clear D. This CDR3 is built from 10 residues. The V and J ends lost 3 bases and 3 bases respectively, with 2 bases between them. The germline V gene has CDR1 DFQATT and CDR2 SNEGSKA (reference sequence). CDR3 amino acids: CSARHTEAFF. The CDR3 nucleotides read TGCAGTGCTAGGCACACTGAAGCTTTCTTT.

There are a few counts of this clonotype. The genes are TRBV28 and TRBJ2-3, with 8 bases fitting TRBD2. The germline gives CDR1 MDHEN, CDR2 SYDVKM. The V segment lost 3 bases and the J segment 4 bases; nucleotides outside the gene matches: 9. This CDR3 region has 16 residues. This CDR3 reads CASSLPGLGFADTQYF. CDR3 DNA: TGTGCCAGCAGTTTGCCGGGACTAGGATTTGCAGATACGCAGTATTTT.

This clonotype has a handful of counts. The chain recombines TRBV20-1 with TRBJ2-3; 8 nucleotides align to TRBD2. The germline V gene encodes CDR1 DFQATT and CDR2 SNEGSKA (reference sequence). CDR3 length: 14 amino acids. V lost 6 bases and J lost 1; bases outside the gene matches: 6. Here the CDR3 reads CSALLLAGTDTQYF. As DNA, the CDR3 is TGCAGTGCGCTTTTACTAGCGGGCACAGATACGCAGTATTTT.

At least ten counts were recorded for this clonotype. V usage is TRBV28 and J usage is TRBJ2-7; D is unclear. The CDR3 spans 17 residues. Per germline, CDR1 MDHEN and CDR2 SYDVKM. The V end was cut by 6 bases, the J end by 3 bases, with 24 bases between. CDR3 bases: TGTGCCAGCAGACCGGCCCCGGCAAAGGTTGTCGACTACGAGCAGTACTTC. It specifies CASRPAPAKVVDYEQYF.

This clonotype was observed at least ten times. The chain combines TRBV6-5 with TRBJ1-1; possibly TRBD1 for D (6 bases). V was shortened by 2 bases and J by 1 base, with 20 bases between the two germline ends. The CDR3 sequence is 18 residues long. Germline-derived CDR1 and CDR2 are MNHEY and SVGAGI. The CDR3 bases are TGTGCCAGCAGTTACGAGTTTATCCACAGGGACGGGAACACTGAAGCTTTCTTT. It codes for CASSYEFIHRDGNTEAFF.

A word on this clonotype: A much larger clone differs from this one at a single base, so this may be a read error. This chain uses TRBV28 with TRBJ1-4; D is ambiguous. CDR1 and CDR2 from the germline V gene are MDHEN and SYDVKM. The V and J ends lost 4 bases and 3 bases respectively, with 12 bases between them. CDR3 length: 15 residues. The CDR3 is CASSSRGFSNEKLFF. CDR3 sequence (DNA): TGTGCCAGCAGTTCACGCGGGTTCTCTAATGAAAAACTGTTTTTT.

Many counts were recorded for this clonotype. The chain carries TRBV7-9 and TRBJ2-5; 10 bases are shared with TRBD2. The CDR3 has 14 residues. With 2 bases clipped from V and 6 bases from J, the junction kept 3 bases outside the gene matches. Looked up from germline, CDR1 is SEHNR and CDR2 is FQNEAQ (reference sequence). The CDR3 sequence is CASSLTSGTKTQYF. The DNA of the CDR3 is TGTGCCAGCAGCTTAACTAGCGGGACTAAGACCCAGTACTTC. Full variable domain (missing parts from reference TRBV7-9 and TRBJ2-5): DTGVSQNPRHKITKRGQNVTFRCDPISEHNRLYWYRQTLGQGPEFLTYFQNEAQLEKSRLLSDRFSAERPKGSFSTLEIQRTEQGDSAMYLCASSLTSGTKTQYFGPGTRLLVL.

At least ten counts were recorded for this clonotype. The genes are TRBV12-3 or TRBV12-4 and TRBJ2-6; TRBD1 matches 7 bases. The junction had 9 bases not matched to a gene; V was cut back by 6 bases and J by 1 base. The CDR3 extends over 17 amino acids. CDR3 in amino acids: CASSSPGQQSGANVLTF. The CDR3 nucleotides are TGTGCCAGCAGCTCGCCGGGACAGCAGTCTGGGGCCAACGTCCTGACTTTC.

This clonotype was seen a handful of times. The chain links TRBV7-9 to TRBJ2-7; D uncertain. Germline values: CDR1 SEHNR, CDR2 FQNEAQ (reference sequence). The CDR3 covers 12 residues. Trimming left V 2 bases short and J 6 bases short, with 8 bases between. The CDR3 sequence: CASSLSGFEQYF. The CDR3 region has the DNA TGTGCCAGCAGCTTATCCGGGTTCGAGCAGTACTTC.

This clonotype was seen ten or more times. V is TRBV7-2 and J is TRBJ2-5; either TRBD1 or TRBD2 may fit D (5 bases each). The germline V gene has CDR1 SGHTA and CDR2 FQGNSA. The V gene lost 4 bases and the J gene lost 9 bases, with 15 bases spanning the gap. The CDR3 runs 13 residues. The CDR3 coding sequence is TGTGCCAGCAGCTCCGAGGGGAATACGGCCCAGTACTTC. Protein: CASSSEGNTAQYF.

This clonotype appeared many times. The rearrangement joins TRBV20-1 to TRBJ2-7; D is unresolved. In germline, CDR1 is DFQATT, CDR2 SNEGSKA (reference sequence). CDR3 length equals 14 residues. Between the trimmed V and J ends, which lost 1 base and 3 bases, there was a span of 13 bases. The CDR3 sequence is CSARGEAPNYEQYF. CDR3 nucleotide sequence: TGCAGTGCTAGAGGGGAAGCACCTAACTACGAGCAGTACTTC.

This clonotype showed up many times. This chain uses TRBV7-8 with TRBJ2-7; possibly TRBD1 or TRBD2 for D (7 bases each). This CDR3 region has 16 residues. Deletions cut 1 base from V and 2 bases from J, with 15 bases between. Germline lookup yields CDR1 SGHVS and CDR2 FQNEAQ. The CDR3 nucleotides read TGTGCCAGCAGCTTAGGTAGGGGGGGACAGACCTACGAGCAGTACTTC. Residues: CASSLGRGGQTYEQYF.

Many counts were recorded for this clonotype. The V gene is TRBV2, the J gene TRBJ2-7; possibly TRBD1 for D (5 bases). The germline V and J ends were trimmed by 6 bases and 4 bases, with 10 bases remaining between them. The CDR3 length is 12 residues. Germline V gene sequence: CDR1 SNHLY, CDR2 FYNNEI. The CDR3 here is CASREQEYEQYF. CDR3 DNA sequence: TGTGCCAGCAGGGAACAGGAATACGAGCAGTACTTC.

This clonotype was found a few times. The gene calls are TRBV12-3 or TRBV12-4 and TRBJ1-2; 7 bases are a match to TRBD1. With V trimmed by 6 bases and J by 4 bases, 11 bases remained unmatched. CDR3 length: 15 residues. DNA of the CDR3: TGTGCCAGCAGGCGCCAGGGGGAGGGCAGCTATGGCTACACCTTC. It specifies CASRRQGEGSYGYTF.

The chain links TRBV4-1 to TRBJ1-4; D is undetermined. V dropped 4 bases and J dropped 9 bases, with 15 bases sitting between them. The CDR3 length is 14 residues. Per the germline V gene, CDR1 is MGHRA and CDR2 is YSYEKL. CDR3 residues: CASSPPVGRKKLFF. CDR3 bases: TGCGCCAGCAGCCCCCCCGTGGGCAGGAAAAAACTGTTTTTT.

The chain joins TRBV27 to TRBJ2-7, with TRBD2 matching over 10 bases. Germline values: CDR1 MNHEY, CDR2 SMNVEV (reference sequence). CDR3 length equals 17 residues. V trimming: 3 bases; J trimming: 4 bases; junction bases outside the gene matches: 12. The CDR3 spells CASSFSSGRSVWYEQYF. The CDR3 DNA sequence: TGTGCCAGCAGTTTTTCTAGCGGGAGATCTGTGTGGTACGAGCAGTACTTC.

This clonotype was detected ten times or more. This chain uses TRBV7-2 with TRBJ2-6; D is possibly TRBD2 (6 bases). Trimming removed 5 bases from V and 3 bases from J, with 11 bases in between. Germline V gives CDR1 SGHTA, CDR2 FQGNSA. The CDR3 runs 15 residues. DNA of the CDR3: TGTGCCAGCAGCCCTGGGGGAGGTGGGGCCAACGTCCTGACTTTC. Translating gives CASSPGGGGANVLTF.

This chain connects TRBV6-1 to TRBJ2-7; D perhaps matches TRBD1 (5 bases). This CDR3 region has 15 residues. Between the trimmed V and J ends, which lost 6 bases and 2 bases, there was a span of 17 bases. Per the germline V gene, CDR1 is MNHNS and CDR2 is SASEGT. The CDR3 protein is CASSLGQSPPYEQYF. In DNA form, the CDR3 reads TGTGCCAGCAGCCTCGGACAAAGTCCTCCCTACGAGCAGTACTTC.

This clonotype was found many times. A much bigger clone sits one base away, suggesting this may be a read error. The J gene is TRBJ1-5, the V gene TRBV11-2, with 10 bases matching TRBD1. V dropped 6 bases and J dropped 6; count of bases not matched to a gene: 5. The CDR3 runs 14 residues. Looked up from germline, CDR1 is SGHAT and CDR2 is FQNNGV. The CDR3 DNA follows: TGTGCCAGCAGTGACGGGACAGGGGTTCAGCCCCAGCATTTT. Protein sequence: CASSDGTGVQPQHF.

The rearrangement uses TRBV15 and TRBJ2-7; 12 positions match TRBD2. The germline CDR1 and CDR2 sequences are LNHNV and YYDKDF (reference sequence). The CDR3 has 16 residues. The ends lost 2 bases at V and 3 bases at J; junction bases unmatched: 5. CDR3 sequence: CATSRRLGLAGYEQYF. CDR3 bases: TGTGCCACCAGCAGACGCTTGGGACTAGCGGGCTACGAGCAGTACTTC.